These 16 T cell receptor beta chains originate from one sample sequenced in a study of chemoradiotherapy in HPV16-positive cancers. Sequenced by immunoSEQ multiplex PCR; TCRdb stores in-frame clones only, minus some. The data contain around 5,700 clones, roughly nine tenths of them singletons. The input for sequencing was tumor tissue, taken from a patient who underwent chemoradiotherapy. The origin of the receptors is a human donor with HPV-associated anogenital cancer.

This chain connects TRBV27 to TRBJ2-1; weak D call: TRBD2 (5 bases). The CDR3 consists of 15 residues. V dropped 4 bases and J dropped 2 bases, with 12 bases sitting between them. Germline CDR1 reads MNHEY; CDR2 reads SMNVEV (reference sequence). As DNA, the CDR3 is TGTGCCAGCAGTTATCGGACTTTGACCTACAATGAGCAGTTCTTC. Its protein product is CASSYRTLTYNEQFF.

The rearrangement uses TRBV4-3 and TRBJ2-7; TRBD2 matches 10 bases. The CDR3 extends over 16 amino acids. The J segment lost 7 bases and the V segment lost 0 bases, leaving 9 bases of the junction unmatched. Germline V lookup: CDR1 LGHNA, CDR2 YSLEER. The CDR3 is CASSQDLGLAHREQYF. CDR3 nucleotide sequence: TGCGCCAGCAGCCAAGACTTGGGACTAGCGCATCGGGAGCAGTACTTC.

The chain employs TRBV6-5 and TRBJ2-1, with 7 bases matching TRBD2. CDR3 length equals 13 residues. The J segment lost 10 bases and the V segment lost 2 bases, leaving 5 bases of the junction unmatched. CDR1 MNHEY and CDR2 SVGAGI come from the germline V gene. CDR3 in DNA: TGTGCCAGCAGTTACGCGCGGGAGAGCGAGCAGTTCTTC. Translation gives CASSYARESEQFF.

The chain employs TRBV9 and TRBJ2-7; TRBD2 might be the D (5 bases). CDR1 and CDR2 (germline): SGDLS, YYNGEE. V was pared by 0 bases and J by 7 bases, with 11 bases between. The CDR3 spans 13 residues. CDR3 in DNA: TGTGCCAGCAGCGTAGGAATGGGCGGGGAGCAGTACTTC. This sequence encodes CASSVGMGGEQYF.

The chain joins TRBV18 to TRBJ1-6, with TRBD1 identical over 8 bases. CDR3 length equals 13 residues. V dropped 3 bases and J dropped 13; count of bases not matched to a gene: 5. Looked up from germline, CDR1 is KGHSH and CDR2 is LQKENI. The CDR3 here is CASSPGQERPLHF. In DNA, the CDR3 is TGTGCCAGCTCACCGGGACAGGAGAGGCCCCTCCACTTT.

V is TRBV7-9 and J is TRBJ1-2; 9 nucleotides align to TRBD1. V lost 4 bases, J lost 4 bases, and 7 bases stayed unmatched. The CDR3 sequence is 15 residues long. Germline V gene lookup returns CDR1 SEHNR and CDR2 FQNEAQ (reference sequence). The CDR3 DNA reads TGTGCCAGCAGCTCCCAGACAGGGGGAGGCTATGGCTACACCTTC. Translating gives CASSSQTGGGYGYTF.

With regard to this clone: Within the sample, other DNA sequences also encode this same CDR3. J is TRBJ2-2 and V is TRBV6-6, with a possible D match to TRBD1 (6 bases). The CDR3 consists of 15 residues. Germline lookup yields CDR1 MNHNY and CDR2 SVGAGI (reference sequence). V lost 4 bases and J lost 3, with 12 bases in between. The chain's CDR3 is CASSSTGGDTGELFF. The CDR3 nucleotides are TGTGCCAGCAGTTCGACAGGTGGGGACACCGGGGAGCTGTTTTTT.

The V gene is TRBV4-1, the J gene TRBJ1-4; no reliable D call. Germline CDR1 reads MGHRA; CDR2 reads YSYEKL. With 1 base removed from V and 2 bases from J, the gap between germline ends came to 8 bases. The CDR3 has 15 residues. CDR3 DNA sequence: TGCGCCAGCAGCCAAGCGTCCACTACTAATGAAAAACTGTTTTTT. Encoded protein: CASSQASTTNEKLFF.

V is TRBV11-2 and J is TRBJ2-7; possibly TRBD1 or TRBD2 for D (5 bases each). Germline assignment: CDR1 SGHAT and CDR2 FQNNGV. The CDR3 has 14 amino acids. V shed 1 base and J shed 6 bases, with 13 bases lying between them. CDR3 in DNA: TGTGCCAGCAGCTTAGCCCAGGGCCGGGGCGAGCAGTACTTC. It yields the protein CASSLAQGRGEQYF.

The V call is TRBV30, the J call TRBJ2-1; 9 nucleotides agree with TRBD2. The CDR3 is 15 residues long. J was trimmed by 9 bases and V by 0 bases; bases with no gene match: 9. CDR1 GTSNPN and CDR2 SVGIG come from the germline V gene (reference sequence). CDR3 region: CAWSVQVAGAGEQFF. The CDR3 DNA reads TGTGCCTGGAGTGTACAGGTAGCGGGAGCGGGTGAGCAGTTCTTC.

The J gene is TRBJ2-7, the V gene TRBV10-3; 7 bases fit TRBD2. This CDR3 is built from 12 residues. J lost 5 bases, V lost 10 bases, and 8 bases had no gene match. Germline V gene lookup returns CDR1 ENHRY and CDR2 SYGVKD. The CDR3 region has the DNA TGTGCCACCGGGAGGAACGATGACGAGCAGTACTTC. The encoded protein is CATGRNDDEQYF.

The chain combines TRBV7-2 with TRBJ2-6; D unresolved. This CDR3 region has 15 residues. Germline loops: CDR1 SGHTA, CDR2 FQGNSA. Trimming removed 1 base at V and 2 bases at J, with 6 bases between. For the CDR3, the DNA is TGTGCCAGCAGCTTAGATAGGGCTGGGGCCAACGTCCTGACTTTC. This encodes CASSLDRAGANVLTF.

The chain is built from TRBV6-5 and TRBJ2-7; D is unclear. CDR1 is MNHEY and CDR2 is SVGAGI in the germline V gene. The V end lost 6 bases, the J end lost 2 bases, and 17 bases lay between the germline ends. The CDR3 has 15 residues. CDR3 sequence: CASRLADSEPYEQYF. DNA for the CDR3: TGTGCCAGCAGGCTCGCTGACTCCGAGCCCTACGAGCAGTACTTC.

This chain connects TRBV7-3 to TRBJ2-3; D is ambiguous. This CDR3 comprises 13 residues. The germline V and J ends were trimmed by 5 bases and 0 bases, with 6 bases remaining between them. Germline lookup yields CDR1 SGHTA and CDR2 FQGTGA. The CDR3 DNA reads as TGTGCCAGCAGCAACCCTAGCACAGATACGCAGTATTTT. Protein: CASSNPSTDTQYF.

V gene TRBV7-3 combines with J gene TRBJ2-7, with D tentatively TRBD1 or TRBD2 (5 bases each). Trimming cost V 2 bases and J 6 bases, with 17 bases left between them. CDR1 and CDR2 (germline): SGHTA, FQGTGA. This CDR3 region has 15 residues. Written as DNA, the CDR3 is TGTGCCAGCAGCTTAGGTCCGGGGCCCCCCTTCGAGCAGTACTTC. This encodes CASSLGPGPPFEQYF. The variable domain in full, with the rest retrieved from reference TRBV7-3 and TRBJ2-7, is GAGVSQTPSNKVTEKGKYVELRCDPISGHTALYWYRQSLGQGPEFLIYFQGTGAADDSGLPNDRFFAVRPEGSVSTLKIQRTERGDSAVYLCASSLGPGPPFEQYFGPGTRLTVT.

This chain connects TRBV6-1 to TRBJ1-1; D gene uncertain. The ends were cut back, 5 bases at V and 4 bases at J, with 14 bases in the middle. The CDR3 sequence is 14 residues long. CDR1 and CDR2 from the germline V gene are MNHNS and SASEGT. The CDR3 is CASSKTSGGTEAFF. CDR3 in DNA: TGTGCCAGCAGTAAGACTTCGGGTGGCACTGAAGCTTTCTTT.